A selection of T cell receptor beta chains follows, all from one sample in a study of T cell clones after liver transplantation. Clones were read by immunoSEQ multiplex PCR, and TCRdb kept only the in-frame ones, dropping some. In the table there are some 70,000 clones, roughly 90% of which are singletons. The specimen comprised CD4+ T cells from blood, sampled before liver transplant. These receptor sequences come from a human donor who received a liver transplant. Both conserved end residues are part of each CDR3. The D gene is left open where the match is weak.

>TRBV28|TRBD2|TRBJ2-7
TGTGCCAGCAGTGAGGGAGGGGACGGCTACGAGCAGTACTTC
CASSEGGDGYEQYF
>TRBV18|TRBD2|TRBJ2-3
TGTGCCAGCTCACCTACGGGGGGAGATACGCAGTATTTT
CASSPTGGDTQYF
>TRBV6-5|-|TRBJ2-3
TGTGCCAGCAGTCCCACTACTAGCACAGATACGCAGTATTTT
CASSPTTSTDTQYF
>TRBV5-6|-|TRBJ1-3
TGTGCCAGCAGCTTGCTCCAAGCGGGAGGAAACACCATATATTTT
CASSLLQAGGNTIYF
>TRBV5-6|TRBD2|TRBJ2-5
TGTGCCAGCAGCAGTACTAGCGGCCAAGAGACCCAGTACTTC
CASSSTSGQETQYF
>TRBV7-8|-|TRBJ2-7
TGTGCCAGCAGCTCCCCGGACCAGGGGTTCTACGAGCAGTACTTC
CASSSPDQGFYEQYF
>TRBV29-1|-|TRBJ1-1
TGCAGCGCCCGGCCCCTCAGTACGCCTGAAGCTTTCTTT
CSARPLSTPEAFF
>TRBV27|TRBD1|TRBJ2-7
TGTGCCAGCAGTTGGGCCGGGACAGCAGTCTACGAGCAGTACTTC
CASSWAGTAVYEQYF
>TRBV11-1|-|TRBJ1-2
TGTGCCAGCAGCCCCCCAGACTATGGCTACACCTTC
CASSPPDYGYTF
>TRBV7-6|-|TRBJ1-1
TGTGCCAGCAGCTTAGCAGGGGTGAACACTGAAGCTTTCTTT
CASSLAGVNTEAFF
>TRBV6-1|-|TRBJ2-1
TGTGCCACGCCGCCGTCGACCTACAATGAGCAGTTCTTC
CATPPSTYNEQFF
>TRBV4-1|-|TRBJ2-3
TGCGCCAGCAGCCAAGAGCTCCGAAATACGCAGTATTTT
CASSQELRNTQYF
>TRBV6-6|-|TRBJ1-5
TGTGCCAGCACCCCCACGAGACTGAATCAGCCCCAGCATTTT
CASTPTRLNQPQHF
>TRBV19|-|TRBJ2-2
TGTGCCAGTAGAAGCGGCACGAACACCGGGGAGCTGTTTTTT
CASRSGTNTGELFF
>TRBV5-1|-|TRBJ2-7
TGCGCCAGCAGCTTGGCGGGAAGCGGCTACGAGCAGTACTTC
CASSLAGSGYEQYF